This T cell receptor beta chain was captured by sequencing in a study of blood T cell repertoires in COVID-19. This clone was observed once. Original processing notes: Reference gene primers were amplified, and this amplification served to estimate nucleated cell counts. TCRdb's table, derived via immunoSEQ multiplex PCR, lists solely in-frame clones and lacks some. V and J calls and clone size are as listed in that table; D and trimming were resolved from the DNA. The data show more than 70,000 clones, with roughly 90% seen just once and 0.95% to 1.5% held by the top ten. In germline, CDR1 is SEHNR, CDR2 FQNEAQ (reference sequence). The CDR3 length is 15 residues. J gave up 10 bases and V 3 bases, and 12 bases lay outside the gene matches.

The chain is built from TRBV7-9 and TRBJ2-1, with TRBD1 matching 7 bases. This TCR was sampled from an elderly man with active or convalescent COVID-19. Sequencing was done on a sample of peripheral blood. The CDR3 spells CASSFFIGQVDEQFF. CDR3 coding DNA: TGTGCCAGCAGCTTCTTTATCGGACAGGTCGACGAGCAGTTCTTC. Full variable domain (rest looked up from reference TRBV7-9 and TRBJ2-1): DTGVSQNPRHKITKRGQNVTFRCDPISEHNRLYWYRQTLGQGPEFLTYFQNEAQLEKSRLLSDRFSAERPKGSFSTLEIQRTEQGDSAMYLCASSFFIGQVDEQFFGPGTRLTVL.